This TCR beta chain was sequenced for a study of follicular helper T cells after annual influenza vaccination. Study information: Across the 2013-2014, 2014-2015 and 2015-2016 vaccination seasons, some subjects were resampled. General observations from the study: Most later recoveries of Day 7 ICOS+CD38+ clones were ICOS-CD38- cTfh.

Method: immunoSEQ multiplex PCR; TCRdb's copy keeps in-frame clones and lacks some. The table lists a few thousand clones, roughly 82% of them singletons. The CDR3 has 15 residues. The V end was cut by 1 base, the J end by 0 bases, with 9 bases between. Germline V gene data show CDR1 as LNHDA and CDR2 as SQIVND (reference sequence). Regarding time point: 2014-2015 season, 7 days after vaccination. Points on this clone: Its antigen is unknown.

The chain links TRBV19 to TRBJ1-1; D may be TRBD1 (5 bases). Sequences were derived from CXCR5- memory CD4+ T cells sorted from blood, sampled 7 days after influenza vaccination. The source is an adult who received the influenza vaccine. In DNA, the CDR3 is TGTGCCAGTAGTATAGCGGCCAGGGTGAACACTGAAGCTTTCTTT. Translation: CASSIAARVNTEAFF.